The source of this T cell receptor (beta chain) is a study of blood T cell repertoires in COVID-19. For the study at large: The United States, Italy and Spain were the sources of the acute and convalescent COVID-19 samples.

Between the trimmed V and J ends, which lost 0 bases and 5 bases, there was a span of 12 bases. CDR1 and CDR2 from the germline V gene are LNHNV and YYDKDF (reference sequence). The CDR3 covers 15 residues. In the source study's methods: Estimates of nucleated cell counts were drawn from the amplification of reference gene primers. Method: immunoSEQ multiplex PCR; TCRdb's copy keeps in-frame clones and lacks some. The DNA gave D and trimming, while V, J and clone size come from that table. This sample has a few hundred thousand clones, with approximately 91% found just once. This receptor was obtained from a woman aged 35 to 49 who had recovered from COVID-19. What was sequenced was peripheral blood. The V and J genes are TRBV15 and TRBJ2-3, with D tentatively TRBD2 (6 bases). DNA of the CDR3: TGTGCCACCAGCAGAGATCCGGGAGCGGGAGATACGCAGTATTTT. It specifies CATSRDPGAGDTQYF. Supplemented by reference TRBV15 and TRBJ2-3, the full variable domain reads DAMVIQNPRYQVTQFGKPVTLSCSQTLNHNVMYWYQQKSSQAPKLLFHYYDKDFNNEADTPDNFQSRRPNTSFCFLDIRSPGLGDTAMYLCATSRDPGAGDTQYFGPGTRLTVL.